The T cell receptor (beta chain) under discussion was sequenced for a study of shared clonotypes between healthy human individuals. J was trimmed by 5 bases and V by 3 bases; bases with no gene match: 4. This CDR3 is 14 amino acids long. CDR1 is SGHTA and CDR2 is FQGNSA in the germline V gene. Naive CD8 populations comprised CD45RO-negative cells positively selected for CCR7, excluding terminally differentiated effector memory CD45RA+ cells. A roughly 220 ng quantity of DNA, around 30,000 T cell genomes, went into the sorted-subset replicate PCRs. TCRdb keeps only in-frame clones here, not all; method: immunoSEQ multiplex PCR. The sample holds more than 600,000 clones, around 90% seen once.

This clonotype was sampled from a young man in good health. The specimen sequenced was naive CD8+ T cells sorted from blood. The V call is TRBV7-2, the J call TRBJ2-1; 7 positions match TRBD1. CDR3 in DNA: TGTGCCAGCAGCTTGACAGGGTTGGACAATGAGCAGTTCTTC. This codes for CASSLTGLDNEQFF.